Sequencing of this TCR beta chain was carried out in a study of T cells expressing NK-cell markers. Study information: Sorted T-cell subsets CD3+CD56+NKG2C+, CD3+CD56+NKG2C- and CD3+CD56-NKG2C+ were TCR beta-sequenced. General study results and limits: Unclear, still, was the HCMV specificity of the expanded NKG2C+ T cell clones.

The CDR3 covers 18 residues. Looked up from germline, CDR1 is SGDLS and CDR2 is YYNGEE. To note about this clonotype: Its antigen remains unknown.

Each CDR3 protein gets one entry in TCRdb, which reprocessed the 5' RACE reads and gives no DNA. This sample's table has 20,000 to 25,000 distinct CDR3 sequences. The sample taken for sequencing was blood T cells: a sorted CD56 or NKG2C T cell subset, CD4+ or CD8+ T cells, or bulk PBMC T cells (not recorded which). This sequence was found in a man between 18 and 69 years old in good health. V is TRBV9 and J is TRBJ2-3; the D call of TRBD2 rests on TCRdb alone, since no DNA is present to check it. The CDR3 reads CASSANLGLAGDTDTQYF.